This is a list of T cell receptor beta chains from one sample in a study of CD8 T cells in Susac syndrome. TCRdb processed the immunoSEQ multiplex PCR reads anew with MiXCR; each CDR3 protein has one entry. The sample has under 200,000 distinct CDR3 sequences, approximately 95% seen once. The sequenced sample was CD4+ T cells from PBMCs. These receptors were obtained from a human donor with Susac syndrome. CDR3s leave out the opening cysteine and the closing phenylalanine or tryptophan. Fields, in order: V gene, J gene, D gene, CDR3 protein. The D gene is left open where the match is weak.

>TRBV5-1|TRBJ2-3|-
ASSLDTPVTDTQY
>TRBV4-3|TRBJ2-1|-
ASSPDERREQF
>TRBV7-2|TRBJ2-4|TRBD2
ASSSGGIQY
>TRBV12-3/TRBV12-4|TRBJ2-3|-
ASSLYPDTQY
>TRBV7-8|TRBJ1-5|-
ASSVWGDNQPQH
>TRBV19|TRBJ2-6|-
ASSITVSSGANVLT
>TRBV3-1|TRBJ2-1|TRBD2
ASKPGGYQYNEQF
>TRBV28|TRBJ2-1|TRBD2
ASSLVGQSGRDEQF
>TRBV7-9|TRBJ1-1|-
ASSDLGVSNTEAF
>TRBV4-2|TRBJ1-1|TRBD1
ASSLPGTGGTEAF
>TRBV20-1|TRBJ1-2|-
SARGDKDYT
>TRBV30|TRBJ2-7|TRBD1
AGGEGQGYEQY
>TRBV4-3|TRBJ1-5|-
ASSQKWGQPQH
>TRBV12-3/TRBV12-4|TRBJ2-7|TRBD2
ASSPPGLAAQY
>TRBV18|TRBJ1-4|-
ASSPEGRTNEKLF
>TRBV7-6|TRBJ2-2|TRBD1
ASSLVGQPNTGELF
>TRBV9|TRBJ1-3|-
ASGLSGNTIY
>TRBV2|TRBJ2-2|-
ASSEYQELF
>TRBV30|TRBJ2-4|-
AWSRENIQY
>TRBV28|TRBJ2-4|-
ASSVWGRDIQY
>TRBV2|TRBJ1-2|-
ASSESGTSVYGYT
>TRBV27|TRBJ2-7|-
ASSNRDTKPYEQY
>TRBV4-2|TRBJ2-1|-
ASSQPNGEQF
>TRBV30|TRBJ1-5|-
AWSQANQPQH
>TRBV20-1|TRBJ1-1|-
SARDSMGVSREAF
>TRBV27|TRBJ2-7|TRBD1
ASSLSGTGLYEQY
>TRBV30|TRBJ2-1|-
SGTGSLGNEQF
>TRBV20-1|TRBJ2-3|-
SARVSDTQY
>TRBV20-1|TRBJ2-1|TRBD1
SVPRQGRNEQF
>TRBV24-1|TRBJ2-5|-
ATSAGGQETQY
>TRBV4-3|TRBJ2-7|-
ASSQELGYEQY
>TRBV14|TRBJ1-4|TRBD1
ASSGYRGSLNEKLF